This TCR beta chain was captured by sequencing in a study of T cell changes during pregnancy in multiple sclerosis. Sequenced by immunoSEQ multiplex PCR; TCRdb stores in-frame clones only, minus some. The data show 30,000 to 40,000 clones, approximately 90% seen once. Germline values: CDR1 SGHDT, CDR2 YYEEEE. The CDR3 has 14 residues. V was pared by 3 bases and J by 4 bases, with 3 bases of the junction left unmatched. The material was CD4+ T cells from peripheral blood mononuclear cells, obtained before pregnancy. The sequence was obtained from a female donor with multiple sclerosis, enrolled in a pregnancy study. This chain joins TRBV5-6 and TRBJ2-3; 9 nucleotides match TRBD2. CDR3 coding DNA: TGTGCCAGCAGCTGGACTAGCGAGCCAGATACGCAGTATTTT. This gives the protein CASSWTSEPDTQYF.